This T cell receptor (beta chain) was captured by sequencing in a study of shared clonotypes between healthy human individuals. The V end was cut by 5 bases, the J end by 0 bases, with 11 bases between. The CDR3 runs to 14 residues. CDR1 is SEHNR, CDR2 FQNEAQ, per germline (reference sequence). Assay used: immunoSEQ multiplex PCR; TCRdb lists only in-frame clones, some missing. In the table there are about 2 million clones, 95% of which are singletons. This clonotype was sampled from a man younger than 35 in good health. The sequenced material came from naive CD4+ T cells sorted from blood. Subset indicated: CD45RA+ positively selected. The chain combines TRBV7-9 with TRBJ2-7, with D perhaps TRBD1 or TRBD2 (5 bases each). The CDR3 nucleotides are TGTGCCAGCAGCCGGGACCCCAGCTCCTACGAGCAGTACTTC. Translated: CASSRDPSSYEQYF.